Following are 15 T cell receptor beta chains from one sample sequenced in a study of blood T cells in healthy people across ages. Primed by a sample-barcoded 5' primer and a J-beta primer mix, a second PCR proceeded for about 6 to 11 cycles. TCRdb re-derived calls from the 5' RACE reads in MiXCR, one entry per CDR3 protein. Counted here are about 970,000 distinct CDR3 sequences, 45% to 60% occurring once; the ten biggest clones make up about a fifth. The specimen was blood. The receptors shown here come from a woman aged 60-70 years in good health.

In this sample, this clonotype turned up a few times. V gene TRBV14 combines with J gene TRBJ1-6, with D possibly being TRBD1 (5 bases). Between the trimmed V and J ends, which lost 5 bases and 6 bases, there was a span of 14 bases. CDR3 size: 15 residues. Germline V gene data show CDR1 as SGHDN and CDR2 as FVKESK. Here the CDR3 reads CASSLWGLPNSPLHF. In DNA, the CDR3 is TGTGCCAGCAGCTTGTGGGGACTGCCTAATTCACCCCTCCACTTT. The full variable domain, completed using reference TRBV14 and TRBJ1-6, is EAGVTQFPSHSVIEKGQTVTLRCDPISGHDNLYWYRRVMGKEIKFLLHFVKESKQDESGMPNNRFLAERTGGTYSTLKVQPAELEDSGVYFCASSLWGLPNSPLHFGNGTRLTVT.

This clonotype was recorded a few times. V is TRBV20-1 and J is TRBJ2-3, with 14 bases matching TRBD2. J lost 3 bases, V lost 3 bases, and 5 bases had no gene match. The CDR3 has 16 residues. Germline CDR1 reads DFQATT; CDR2 reads SNEGSKA (reference sequence). In DNA form, the CDR3 reads TGCAGTGCTAGGGGACTAGCGGGAGTTGGGACAGATACGCAGTATTTT. Its protein product is CSARGLAGVGTDTQYF.

The gene calls are TRBV20-1 and TRBJ2-7, with a tentative D call TRBD2 (5 bases). The germline gives CDR1 DFQATT, CDR2 SNEGSKA (reference sequence). Trimming removed 3 bases at V and 2 bases at J, with 11 bases between. The CDR3 extends over 13 amino acids. In DNA form, the CDR3 reads TGCAGTGCTAGTGGGAGTACCACCTACGAGCAGTACTTC. Translating it yields CSASGSTTYEQYF.

On this clonotype: The junction differs from germline at one of its ends, possibly a read error. V and J are TRBV5-1 and TRBJ2-1, with TRBD2 matching over 8 bases. CDR3 length: 16 residues. The germline V gene has CDR1 SGHRS and CDR2 YFSETQ. The CDR3 nucleotides are TGCGCCAGCAGCTTTACGGGAGGGAGCTCCTACAATGAACAGTTCTTC. Translation: CASSFTGGSSYNEQFF.

J is TRBJ2-7 and V is TRBV29-1; D uncertain. The V end was cut by 2 bases, the J end by 1 base, with 12 bases between. Per germline, CDR1 SQVTM and CDR2 ANQGSEA. The CDR3 spans 14 residues. CDR3 in DNA: TGCAGCGTTGAACTTTTTGGGCATTCCTACGAGCAGTACTTC. Its protein product is CSVELFGHSYEQYF.

This clonotype has only a few counts. The chain uses TRBV29-1 and TRBJ2-5, with TRBD2 matching over 7 bases. The trim removed 6 bases at V and 3 bases at J, leaving 13 bases unmatched. Germline V gene sequence: CDR1 SQVTM, CDR2 ANQGSEA. The CDR3 totals 15 residues. CDR3 in DNA: TGCAGCGTAGTCCGGGACTACCTCTTGAAAGAGACCCAGTACTTC. It is translated as CSVVRDYLLKETQYF.

V is TRBV7-9 and J is TRBJ2-5, with D unresolved. The CDR3 contains 15 residues. Germline V gene data show CDR1 as SEHNR and CDR2 as FQNEAQ (reference sequence). Trimming removed 5 bases from V and 4 bases from J, with 17 bases in between. The CDR3 loop reads CASSPPNPVVETQYF. In DNA form, the CDR3 reads TGTGCCAGCAGCCCTCCCAACCCGGTGGTAGAGACCCAGTACTTC.

The V and J genes are TRBV12-3 or TRBV12-4 and TRBJ2-7; D gene uncertain. The CDR3 loop spans 14 amino acids. V lost 5 bases and J 7 bases, leaving 18 bases between the germline ends. The DNA of the CDR3 is TGTGCCAGCAGTGCAGGCTCCCCGGGTGGAGAGCAGTACTTC. It codes for CASSAGSPGGEQYF.

The rearrangement uses TRBV20-1 and TRBJ1-4; a possible D gene is TRBD1 (6 bases). V lost 6 bases to trimming and J lost 8 bases, with 19 bases between them. The CDR3 loop spans 14 amino acids. Germline loops: CDR1 DFQATT, CDR2 SNEGSKA (reference sequence). CDR3 sequence (DNA): TGCAGTGCAAGTAACAGGGAAGGAAGGGAAAAACTGTTTTTT. It translates to CSASNREGREKLFF.

This clonotype was seen a handful of times. This sequence joins TRBV4-3 and TRBJ2-7, with D possibly matching TRBD2 (6 bases). The closer fit of TRBJ2-5 to the DNA end suggests the J call may be wrong. Germline CDR1 and CDR2: LGHNA and YSLEER. This CDR3 spans 14 amino acids. In DNA form, the CDR3 reads TGCGCCAGCAGCCAAGATTGGAGGGACGAGACCCAGTACTTC. Amino acid sequence: CASSQDWRDETQYF.

The chain employs TRBV5-1 and TRBJ2-5, with 8 bases lining up with TRBD1. V lost 4 bases, J lost 1 base, and 3 bases stayed unmatched. The CDR3 contains 14 residues. CDR1 SGHRS and CDR2 YFSETQ come from the germline V gene. The CDR3 loop reads CASSRTGLQETQYF. CDR3 in DNA: TGCGCCAGCAGCCGGACAGGGCTCCAAGAGACCCAGTACTTC.

This clonotype appeared a few times. The V call is TRBV20-1, the J call TRBJ2-7; no definite D call. The CDR3 consists of 12 residues. Germline loops: CDR1 DFQATT, CDR2 SNEGSKA (reference sequence). V was shortened by 1 base and J by 3 bases, with 7 bases between the two germline ends. As DNA, the CDR3 is TGCAGTGCTAGAGGGCAGAACTACGAGCAGTACTTC. It translates to CSARGQNYEQYF.

J is TRBJ2-1 and V is TRBV7-9; D not resolved. The CDR3 sequence is 14 residues long. V lost 2 bases and J lost 4, with 9 bases in between. Germline CDR1 reads SEHNR; CDR2 reads FQNEAQ (reference sequence). CDR3 protein: CASSLPIPYNEQFF. DNA for the CDR3: TGTGCCAGCAGCTTACCGATTCCATACAATGAGCAGTTCTTC. Combining the CDR3 with reference TRBV7-9 and TRBJ2-1 gives the whole variable domain DTGVSQNPRHKITKRGQNVTFRCDPISEHNRLYWYRQTLGQGPEFLTYFQNEAQLEKSRLLSDRFSAERPKGSFSTLEIQRTEQGDSAMYLCASSLPIPYNEQFFGPGTRLTVL.

CDR3 bases: TGTGCCAGCAGCAAAGGCGGACTAGCGGGGCATGAGCAGTTCTTC. The encoded protein is CASSKGGLAGHEQFF. The V gene is TRBV13, the J gene TRBJ2-1; TRBD2 matches 12 bases. The length of the CDR3 is 15 residues. After removal of 5 bases from V and 8 bases from J, the junction contained 7 bases not matched to a gene. Germline CDR1 reads PRHDT; CDR2 reads FYEKMQ (reference sequence).

This clonotype was picked up a small number of times. This chain uses TRBV7-9 with TRBJ2-1, with D uncertain. Germline-derived CDR1 and CDR2 are SEHNR and FQNEAQ (reference sequence). This CDR3 contains 13 residues. V was trimmed by 5 bases and J by 7 bases, leaving 12 bases between them. The CDR3 loop reads CASSLGPGNEQFF. CDR3 sequence (DNA): TGTGCCAGCAGCCTAGGACCCGGGAATGAGCAGTTCTTC. Filled out from reference TRBV7-9 and TRBJ2-1, the complete variable domain reads DTGVSQNPRHKITKRGQNVTFRCDPISEHNRLYWYRQTLGQGPEFLTYFQNEAQLEKSRLLSDRFSAERPKGSFSTLEIQRTEQGDSAMYLCASSLGPGNEQFFGPGTRLTVL.